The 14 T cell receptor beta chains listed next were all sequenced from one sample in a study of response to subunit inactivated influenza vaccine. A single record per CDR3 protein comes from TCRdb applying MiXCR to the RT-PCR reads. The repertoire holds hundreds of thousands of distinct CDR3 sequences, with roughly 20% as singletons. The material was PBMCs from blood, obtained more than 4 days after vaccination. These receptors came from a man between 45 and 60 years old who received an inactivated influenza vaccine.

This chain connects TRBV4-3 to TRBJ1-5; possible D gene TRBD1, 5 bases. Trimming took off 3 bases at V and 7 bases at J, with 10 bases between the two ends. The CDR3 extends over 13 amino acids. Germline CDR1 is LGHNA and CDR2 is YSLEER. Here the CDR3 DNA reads TGCGCCAGCAGCCATGGACATGGACAGCCCCAGCATTTT. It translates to CASSHGHGQPQHF.

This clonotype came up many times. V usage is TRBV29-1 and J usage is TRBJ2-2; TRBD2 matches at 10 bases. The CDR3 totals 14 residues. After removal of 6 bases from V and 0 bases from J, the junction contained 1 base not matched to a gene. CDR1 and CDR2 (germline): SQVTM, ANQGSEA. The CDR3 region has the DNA TGCAGCGTAGCGGGAGGGCCGAACACCGGGGAGCTGTTTTTT. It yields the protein CSVAGGPNTGELFF.

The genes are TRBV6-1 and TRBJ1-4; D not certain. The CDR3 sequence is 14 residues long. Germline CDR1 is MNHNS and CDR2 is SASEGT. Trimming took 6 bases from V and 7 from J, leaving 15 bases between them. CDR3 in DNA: TGTGCCAGCAGGACGAGGATTTCTTCTGAAAAACTGTTTTTT. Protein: CASRTRISSEKLFF.

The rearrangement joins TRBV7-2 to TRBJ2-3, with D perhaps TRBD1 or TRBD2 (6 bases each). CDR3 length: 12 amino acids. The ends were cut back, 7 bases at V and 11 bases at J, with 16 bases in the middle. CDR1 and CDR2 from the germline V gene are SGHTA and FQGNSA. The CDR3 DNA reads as TGTGCCAGCACCCGATCGGGGGCCTTGCAGTATTTT. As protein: CASTRSGALQYF.

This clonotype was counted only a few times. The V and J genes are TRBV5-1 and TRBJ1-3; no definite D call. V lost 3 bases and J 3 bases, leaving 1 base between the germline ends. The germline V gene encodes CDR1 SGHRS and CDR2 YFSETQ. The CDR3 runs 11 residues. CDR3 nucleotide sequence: TGCGCCAGCAGCTATGGAAACACCATATATTTT. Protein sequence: CASSYGNTIYF. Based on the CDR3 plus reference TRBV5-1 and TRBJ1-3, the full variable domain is KAGVTQTPRYLIKTRGQQVTLSCSPISGHRSVSWYQQTPGQGLQFLFEYFSETQRNKGNFPGRFSGRQFSNSRSEMNVSTLELGDSALYLCASSYGNTIYFGEGSWLTVV.

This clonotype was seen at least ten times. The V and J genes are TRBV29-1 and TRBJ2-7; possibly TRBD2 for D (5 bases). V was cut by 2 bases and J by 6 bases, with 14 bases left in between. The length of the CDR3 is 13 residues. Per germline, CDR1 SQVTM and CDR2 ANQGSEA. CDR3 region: CSVERGTGGEQYF. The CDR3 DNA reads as TGCAGCGTTGAACGGGGAACTGGCGGCGAGCAGTACTTC.

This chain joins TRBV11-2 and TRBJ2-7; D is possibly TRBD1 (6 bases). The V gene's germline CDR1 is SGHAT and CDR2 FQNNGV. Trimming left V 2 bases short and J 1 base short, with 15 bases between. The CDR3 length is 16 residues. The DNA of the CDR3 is TGTGCCAGCAGCTTAACTTTGGACAGCCGGTCCTACGAGCAGTACTTC. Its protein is CASSLTLDSRSYEQYF.

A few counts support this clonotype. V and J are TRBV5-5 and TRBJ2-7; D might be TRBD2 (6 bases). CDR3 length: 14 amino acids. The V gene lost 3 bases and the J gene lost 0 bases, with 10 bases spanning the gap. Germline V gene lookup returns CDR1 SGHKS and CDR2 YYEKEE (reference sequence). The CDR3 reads CASSSELASYEQYF. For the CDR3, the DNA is TGTGCCAGCAGCTCCGAACTAGCCTCCTACGAGCAGTACTTC. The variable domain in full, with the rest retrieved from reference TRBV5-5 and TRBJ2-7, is DAGVTQSPTHLIKTRGQQVTLRCSPISGHKSVSWYQQVLGQGPQFIFQYYEKEERGRGNFPDRFSARQFPNYSSELNVNALLLGDSALYLCASSSELASYEQYFGPGTRLTVT.

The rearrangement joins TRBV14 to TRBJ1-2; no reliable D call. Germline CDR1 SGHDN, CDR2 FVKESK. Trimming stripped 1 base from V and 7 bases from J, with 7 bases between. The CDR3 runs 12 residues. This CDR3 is CASSQAGTGYTF. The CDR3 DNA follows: TGTGCCAGCAGCCAAGCTGGTACTGGCTACACCTTC.

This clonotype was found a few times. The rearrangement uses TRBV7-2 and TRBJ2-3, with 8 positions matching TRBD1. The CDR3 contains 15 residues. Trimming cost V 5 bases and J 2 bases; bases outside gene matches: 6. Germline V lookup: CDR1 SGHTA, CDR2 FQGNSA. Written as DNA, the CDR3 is TGTGCCAGCAGCCCCCAGACAGGGGTCACAGATACGCAGTATTTT. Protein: CASSPQTGVTDTQYF.

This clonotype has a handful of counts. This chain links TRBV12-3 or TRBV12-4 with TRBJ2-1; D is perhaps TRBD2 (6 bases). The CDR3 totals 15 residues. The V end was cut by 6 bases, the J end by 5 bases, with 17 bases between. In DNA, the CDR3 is TGTGCCAGCAGCATCATATCCGGGGGACACAATGAGCAGTTCTTC. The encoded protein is CASSIISGGHNEQFF.

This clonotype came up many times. The DNA for the CDR3 is TGTGCCAGCAGCACCCGACTAGCGGGAGATACGCAGTATTTT. It specifies CASSTRLAGDTQYF. The chain joins TRBV7-8 to TRBJ2-3; 10 positions match TRBD2. With V trimmed by 5 bases and J by 5 bases, 4 bases remained unmatched. CDR1 is SGHVS and CDR2 is FQNEAQ in the germline V gene. The CDR3 covers 14 residues.

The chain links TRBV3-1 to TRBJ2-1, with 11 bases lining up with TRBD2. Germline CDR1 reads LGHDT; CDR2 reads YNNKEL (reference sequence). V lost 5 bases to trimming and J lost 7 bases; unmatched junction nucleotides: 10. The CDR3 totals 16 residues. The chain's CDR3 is CASSKIAGGPMNEQFF. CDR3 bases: TGTGCCAGCAGCAAGATAGCGGGAGGGCCAATGAATGAGCAGTTCTTC.

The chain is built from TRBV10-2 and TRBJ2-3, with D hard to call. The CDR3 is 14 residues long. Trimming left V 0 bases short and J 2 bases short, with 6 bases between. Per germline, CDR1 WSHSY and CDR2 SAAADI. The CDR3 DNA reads TGCGCCAGCAGTGAGTCGAGGCCCACAGATACGCAGTATTTT. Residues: CASSESRPTDTQYF.